This TCR beta chain derives from a study of identical twins. The study, taken as a whole, reports: Where beta out-of-frame sequences were concerned, excess twin sharing was weaker. Insertions were fewer in abundant cord blood beta clonotypes, whereas memory repertoires showed none of this pattern. Potential partial confounding of zero-insertion analyses by invariant MAIT and iNKT cells was noted.

Concerning this clonotype itself: Antigen unknown.

A single record per CDR3 protein comes from TCRdb applying MiXCR to the 5' RACE reads. The sample has 420,000 or so distinct CDR3 sequences, less than 20% seen once; the top ten hold approximately 12%. The CDR3 length is 10 residues. Looked up from germline, CDR1 is MGHDK and CDR2 is SYGVNS. V shed 11 bases and J shed 1 base, with 4 bases lying between them. Specimen: naive T cells sorted from blood. The clonotype originates from a man aged 45-65 years in good health. The chain has TRBV25-1 and TRBJ2-3, with D unresolved. The CDR3 nucleotides are TGTGCCGGAGGCACAGATACGCAGTATTTT. This codes for CAGGTDTQYF.